The clone carrying this T cell receptor (beta chain) has a handful of counts. Its antigen remains unknown. V lost 3 bases and J lost 5; bases outside the gene matches: 7. CDR3 length: 14 residues. CDR1 SQVTM and CDR2 ANQGSEA come from the germline V gene. These data come from a study of beta chain features in type 1 diabetes. Study-wide results and caveats: Shortening of TCRB CDR3s, moderate but significant, appeared in all four CD4+ subsets of Type 1 diabetes patients.

Of the isolated RNA, all was reverse transcribed, and so the sequenced material was expressed TCRB transcripts. Sequenced by immunoSEQ multiplex PCR; TCRdb stores in-frame clones only, minus some. Counted here are under 400,000 clones, around 15% occurring once; the ten biggest clones make up more than 6.5%. The receptor was isolated from a man younger than 45 in good health. Sequenced sample: central memory CD4+ T cells from blood. The genes are TRBV29-1 and TRBJ2-5; TRBD2 matches 9 bases. The CDR3 region has the DNA TGCAGCGTTGAGAGGGGACTAGCCCGCGAGACCCAGTACTTC. Amino acids: CSVERGLARETQYF.